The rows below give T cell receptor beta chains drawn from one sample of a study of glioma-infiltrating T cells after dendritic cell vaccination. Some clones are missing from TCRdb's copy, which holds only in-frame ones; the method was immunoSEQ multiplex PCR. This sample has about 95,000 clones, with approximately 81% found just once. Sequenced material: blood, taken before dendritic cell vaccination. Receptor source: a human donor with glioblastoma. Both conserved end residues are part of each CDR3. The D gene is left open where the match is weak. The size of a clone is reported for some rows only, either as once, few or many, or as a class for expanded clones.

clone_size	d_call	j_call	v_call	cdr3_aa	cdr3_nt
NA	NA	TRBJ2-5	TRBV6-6	CASSYSDIAGTQYF	TGTGCCAGCAGTTACTCGGACATCGCCGGGACCCAGTACTTC
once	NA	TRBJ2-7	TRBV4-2	CASSQELAVSYEQYF	TGTGCCAGCAGCCAAGAGTTAGCGGTCTCATACGAGCAGTACTTC
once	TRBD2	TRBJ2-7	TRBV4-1	CASSQGTSGGQKRYEQYF	TGCGCCAGCAGCCAAGGGACTAGCGGGGGCCAAAAACGGTACGAGCAGTACTTC
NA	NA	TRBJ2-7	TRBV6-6	CASSQQGDEQYF	TGTGCCAGCAGTCAACAGGGAGACGAGCAGTACTTC
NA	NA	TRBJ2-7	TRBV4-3	CASSQDSGPIYEQYF	TGCGCCAGCAGCCAAGACTCTGGGCCGATCTACGAGCAGTACTTC
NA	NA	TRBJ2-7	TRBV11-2	CASSLDEDEQYF	TGTGCCAGCAGCTTAGACGAGGACGAGCAGTACTTC
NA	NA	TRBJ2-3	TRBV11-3	CASSSGIEAHGTQYF	TGTGCCAGCAGCTCAGGGATTGAGGCGCATGGGACGCAGTATTTT
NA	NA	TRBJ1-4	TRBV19	CASSMGQGPEKLFF	TGTGCCAGTAGTATGGGGCAGGGTCCTGAAAAACTGTTTTTT
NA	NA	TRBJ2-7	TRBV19	CASSSGEGDYEQYF	TGTGCCAGTAGCTCAGGGGAGGGGGACTACGAGCAGTACTTC
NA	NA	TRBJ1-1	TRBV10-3	CAISGGIRGTLGTEAFF	TGTGCCATCAGTGGGGGGATAAGAGGGACTCTGGGCACTGAAGCTTTCTTT
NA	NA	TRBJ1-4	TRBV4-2	CASSLGGGTNEKLFF	TGTGCCAGCAGCCTGGGCGGGGGTACTAATGAAAAACTGTTTTTT
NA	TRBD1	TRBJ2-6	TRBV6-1	CATMTGRSGANVLTF	TGTGCCACTATGACAGGGCGCTCTGGGGCCAACGTCCTGACTTTC
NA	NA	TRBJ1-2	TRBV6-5	CASSYVVDSYGYTF	TGTGCCAGCAGTTACGTCGTGGACTCCTATGGCTACACCTTC
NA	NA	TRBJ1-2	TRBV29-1	CSVDAGVLRYGYTF	TGCAGCGTGGACGCGGGGGTCCTGAGGTATGGCTACACCTTC
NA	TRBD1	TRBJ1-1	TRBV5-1	CASSLGDRGRGTEAFF	TGCGCCAGCAGCTTGGGGGACAGGGGGCGAGGGACTGAAGCTTTCTTT
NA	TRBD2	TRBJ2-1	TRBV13	CASSLGTSGRLGEQFF	TGTGCCAGCAGCTTAGGCACTAGCGGGAGGTTGGGGGAGCAGTTCTTC
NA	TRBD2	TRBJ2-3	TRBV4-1	CASSQGLAGTTDTQYF	TGCGCCAGCAGCCAAGGGCTAGCGGGGACCACAGATACGCAGTATTTT
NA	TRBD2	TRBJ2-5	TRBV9	CASSGTSGGAIAGGTQYF	TGTGCCAGCAGCGGGACTAGCGGGGGGGCCATAGCTGGGGGGACCCAGTACTTC
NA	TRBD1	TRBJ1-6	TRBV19	CASSIRQGSHNSPLHF	TGTGCCAGTAGTATAAGACAGGGCTCGCATAATTCACCCCTCCACTTT
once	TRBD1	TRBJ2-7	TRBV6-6	CASTGQGASEQYF	TGTGCCAGCACCGGACAGGGGGCTAGTGAGCAGTACTTC
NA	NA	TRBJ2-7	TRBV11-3	CASSLSFRDEQYF	TGTGCCAGCAGCTTATCCTTCAGGGACGAGCAGTACTTC
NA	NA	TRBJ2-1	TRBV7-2	CASLWGRIWFF	TGTGCCAGCCTCTGGGGGAGGATTTGGTTCTTC
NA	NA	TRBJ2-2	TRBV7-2	CASSFDLTGELFF	TGTGCCAGCAGCTTCGACTTGACCGGGGAGCTGTTTTTT
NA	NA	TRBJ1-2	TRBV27	CASSLQGFYGYTF	TGTGCCAGCAGTCTGCAGGGGTTCTATGGCTACACCTTC
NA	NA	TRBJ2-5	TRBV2	CASQWDIIQGDETQYF	TGTGCCAGCCAGTGGGACATAATACAGGGTGACGAGACCCAGTACTTC
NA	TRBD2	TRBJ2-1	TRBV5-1	CASSTLAGAYNEQFF	TGCGCCAGCAGCACACTAGCGGGGGCCTACAATGAGCAGTTCTTC
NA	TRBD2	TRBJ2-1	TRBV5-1	CASDTGYAGGPSYNEQFF	TGCGCCAGCGATACGGGATACGCGGGAGGACCCTCCTACAATGAGCAGTTCTTC
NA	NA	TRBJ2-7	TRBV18	CASSPQGIVYEQYF	TGTGCCAGCTCACCACAGGGGATCGTCTACGAGCAGTACTTC
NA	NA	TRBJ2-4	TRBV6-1	CASSELGHVVAKNIQYF	TGTGCCAGCAGTGAACTGGGACACGTTGTAGCCAAAAACATTCAGTACTTC
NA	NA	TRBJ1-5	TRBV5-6	CASSLGTSHSNQPQHF	TGTGCCAGCAGCTTGGGGACATCCCATAGCAATCAGCCCCAGCATTTT
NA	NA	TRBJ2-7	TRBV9	CASSATLGWGEYEQYF	TGTGCCAGCAGCGCCACCCTAGGCTGGGGAGAATACGAGCAGTACTTC
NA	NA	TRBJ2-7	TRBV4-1	CASSSVGDTPEQYF	TGCGCCAGCAGCTCAGTGGGAGACACCCCCGAGCAGTACTTC
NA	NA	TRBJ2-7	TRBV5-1	CASSPRTSNYEQYF	TGCGCCAGCAGCCCGAGGACTTCAAATTACGAGCAGTACTTC
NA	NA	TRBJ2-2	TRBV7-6	CASSSLSRLPTGELFF	TGTGCCAGCAGCTCCCTTTCCAGACTTCCTACCGGGGAGCTGTTTTTT
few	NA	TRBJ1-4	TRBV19	CATAGRWGEKLFF	TGTGCCACCGCGGGACGGTGGGGTGAAAAACTGTTTTTT
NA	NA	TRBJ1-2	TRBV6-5	CASSLDSLLNYGYTF	TGTGCCAGCAGCCTGGACAGCTTACTAAACTATGGCTACACCTTC
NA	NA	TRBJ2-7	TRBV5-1	CASSPEGAYEQYF	TGCGCCAGCAGCCCGGAGGGAGCCTACGAGCAGTACTTC
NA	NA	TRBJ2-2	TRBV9	CASSQMDSANTGELFF	TGTGCCAGCAGCCAGATGGACTCCGCGAACACCGGGGAGCTGTTTTTT
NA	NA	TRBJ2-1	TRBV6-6	CASSYSAGVVNEQFF	TGTGCCAGCAGTTACTCAGCAGGGGTGGTTAATGAGCAGTTCTTC
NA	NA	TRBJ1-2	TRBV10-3	CAITPNRVDGYTF	TGTGCCATCACTCCGAACAGGGTTGATGGCTACACCTTC
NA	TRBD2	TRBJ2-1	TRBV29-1	CSAQGLAGRDEQFF	TGCAGCGCGCAGGGACTAGCGGGACGGGATGAGCAGTTCTTC
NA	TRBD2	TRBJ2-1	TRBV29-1	CSVEEVAGGNEQFF	TGCAGCGTTGAAGAGGTAGCGGGAGGGAATGAGCAGTTCTTC
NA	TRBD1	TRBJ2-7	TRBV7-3	CASSPRQGPRNDEQYF	TGTGCCAGCAGCCCTAGACAGGGCCCGAGAAATGACGAGCAGTACTTC
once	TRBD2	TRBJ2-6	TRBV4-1	CASSQALWLAAGVGANVLTF	TGCGCCAGCAGCCAGGCCCTGTGGCTAGCGGCCGGGGTTGGGGCCAACGTCCTGACTTTC
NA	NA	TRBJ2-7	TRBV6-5	CASSYSSGPTYEQYF	TGTGCCAGCAGTTACTCGTCAGGGCCTACCTACGAGCAGTACTTC
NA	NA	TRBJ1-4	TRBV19	CASTRGGNEKLFF	TGTGCCTCCACCCGGGGGGGTAATGAAAAACTGTTTTTT
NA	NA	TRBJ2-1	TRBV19	CASKQGYNEQFF	TGTGCCAGTAAACAGGGTTACAATGAGCAGTTCTTC
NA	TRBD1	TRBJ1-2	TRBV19	CASGQGNDYGYTF	TGTGCCAGTGGACAGGGGAATGACTATGGCTACACCTTC
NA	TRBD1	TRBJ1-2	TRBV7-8	CASSLVGQGTMNYGYTF	TGTGCCAGCAGCTTAGTTGGACAGGGGACGATGAACTATGGCTACACCTTC
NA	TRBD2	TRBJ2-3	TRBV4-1	CASSEPGLALDTQYF	TGCGCCAGCAGCGAACCGGGACTAGCCCTTGATACGCAGTATTTT
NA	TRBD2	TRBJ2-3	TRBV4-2	CASSQELAGYVTDTQYF	TGTGCCAGCAGCCAAGAACTAGCGGGATATGTAACAGATACGCAGTATTTT
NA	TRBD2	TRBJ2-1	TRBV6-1	CASSELAGGSSYNEQFF	TGTGCCAGCAGTGAACTAGCGGGAGGGAGCTCCTACAATGAGCAGTTCTTC
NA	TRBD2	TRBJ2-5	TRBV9	CASSAPPGTSGLQETQYF	TGTGCCAGCAGCGCCCCCCCGGGGACTAGCGGGTTGCAAGAGACCCAGTACTTC
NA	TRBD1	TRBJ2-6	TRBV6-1	CASSADRGRNSGANVLTF	TGTGCCAGCAGTGCCGACAGGGGCCGAAACTCTGGGGCCAACGTCCTGACTTTC
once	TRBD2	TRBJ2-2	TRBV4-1	CASSQARGLAGVITGELFF	TGCGCCAGCAGCCAAGCCCGGGGACTAGCGGGAGTTATCACCGGGGAGCTGTTTTTT
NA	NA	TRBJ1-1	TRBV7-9	CASTADGEGTEAFF	TGTGCCAGCACCGCAGACGGGGAGGGCACTGAAGCTTTCTTT
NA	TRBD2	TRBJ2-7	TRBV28	CASSLPPVGGLEQYF	TGTGCCAGCAGTTTACCGCCGGTGGGGGGACTAGAGCAGTACTTC
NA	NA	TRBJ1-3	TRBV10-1	CASSGHASGNTIYF	TGCGCCAGCAGTGGACATGCCTCTGGAAACACCATATATTTT
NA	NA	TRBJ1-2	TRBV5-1	CASSLAGGGLHAYGYTF	TGCGCCAGCAGCTTGGCGGGCGGGGGGCTACATGCCTATGGCTACACCTTC